This note documents a single T cell receptor beta chain sequence. This entry belongs to a study of blood T cell repertoires in COVID-19. The repertoire was sequenced with immunoSEQ multiplex PCR; TCRdb's copy has only in-frame clones and lacks some. The top ten hold 1.8% of the sample, which has approximately 98,000 clones, 70% to 85% seen once. CDR1 and CDR2 (germline): SGHTA, FQGNSA. V gave up 1 base and J gave up 3 bases, with 10 bases separating them. This CDR3 comprises 15 residues. The receptor was derived from a woman in her forties with acute or convalescent COVID-19. Sequenced material: peripheral blood. The chain carries TRBV7-2 and TRBJ1-5; D gene uncertain. Written as DNA, the CDR3 is TGTGCCAGCAGCTTAGTTTCCGGGAACAATCAGCCCCAGCATTTT. Its protein is CASSLVSGNNQPQHF.